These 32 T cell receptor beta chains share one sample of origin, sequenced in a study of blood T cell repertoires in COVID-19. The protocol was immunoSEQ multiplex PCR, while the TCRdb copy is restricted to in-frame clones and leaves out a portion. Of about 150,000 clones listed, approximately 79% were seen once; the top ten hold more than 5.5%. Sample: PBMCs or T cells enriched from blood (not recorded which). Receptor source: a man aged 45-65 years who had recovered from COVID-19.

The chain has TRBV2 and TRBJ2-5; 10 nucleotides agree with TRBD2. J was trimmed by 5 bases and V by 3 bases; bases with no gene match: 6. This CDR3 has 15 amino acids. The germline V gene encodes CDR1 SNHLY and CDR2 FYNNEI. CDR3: CASSDGSGGAETQYF. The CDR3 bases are TGTGCCAGCAGTGATGGGAGCGGGGGGGCGGAGACCCAGTACTTC.

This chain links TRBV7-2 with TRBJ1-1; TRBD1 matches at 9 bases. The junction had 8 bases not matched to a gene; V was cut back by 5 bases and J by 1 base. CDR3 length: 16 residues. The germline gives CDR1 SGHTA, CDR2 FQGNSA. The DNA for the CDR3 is TGTGCCAGCAGCACACAGGGGGCGATAAGGAACACTGAAGCTTTCTTT. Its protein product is CASSTQGAIRNTEAFF.

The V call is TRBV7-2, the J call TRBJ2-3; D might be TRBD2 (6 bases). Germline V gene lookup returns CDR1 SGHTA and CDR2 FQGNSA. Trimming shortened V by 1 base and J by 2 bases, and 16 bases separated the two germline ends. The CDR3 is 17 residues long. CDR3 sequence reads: CASSLGPQAGYTDTQYF. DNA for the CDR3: TGTGCCAGCAGCTTAGGGCCCCAAGCGGGCTACACAGATACGCAGTATTTT.

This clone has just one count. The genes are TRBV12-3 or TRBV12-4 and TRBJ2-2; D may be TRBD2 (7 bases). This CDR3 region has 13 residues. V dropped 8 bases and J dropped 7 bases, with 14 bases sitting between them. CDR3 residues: CASGGAWVGELFF. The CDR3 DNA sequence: TGTGCCAGCGGGGGGGCCTGGGTCGGGGAGCTGTTTTTT.

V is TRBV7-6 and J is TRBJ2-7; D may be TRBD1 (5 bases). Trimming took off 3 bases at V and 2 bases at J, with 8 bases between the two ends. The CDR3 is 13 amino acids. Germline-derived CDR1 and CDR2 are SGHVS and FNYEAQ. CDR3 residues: CASSFGQAYEQYF. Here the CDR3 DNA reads TGTGCCAGCAGCTTTGGACAAGCCTACGAGCAGTACTTC.

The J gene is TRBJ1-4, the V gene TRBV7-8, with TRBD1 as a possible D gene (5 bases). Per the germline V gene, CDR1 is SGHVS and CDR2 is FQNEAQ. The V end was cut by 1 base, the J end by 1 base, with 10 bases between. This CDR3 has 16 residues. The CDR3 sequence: CASSLDRFRTNEKLFF. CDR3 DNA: TGTGCCAGCAGCTTAGACAGGTTTCGAACTAATGAAAAACTGTTTTTT. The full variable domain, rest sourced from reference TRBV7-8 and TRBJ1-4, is GAGVSQSPRYKVAKRGQDVALRCDPISGHVSLFWYQQALGQGPEFLTYFQNEAQLDKSGLPSDRFFAERPEGSVSTLKIQRTQQEDSAVYLCASSLDRFRTNEKLFFGSGTQLSVL.

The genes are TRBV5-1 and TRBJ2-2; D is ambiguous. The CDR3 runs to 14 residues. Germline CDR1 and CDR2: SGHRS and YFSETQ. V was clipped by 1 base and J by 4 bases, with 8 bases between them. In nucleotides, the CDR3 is TGCGCCAGCAGCTTGTCGGGTAGCACCGGGGAGCTGTTTTTT. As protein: CASSLSGSTGELFF.

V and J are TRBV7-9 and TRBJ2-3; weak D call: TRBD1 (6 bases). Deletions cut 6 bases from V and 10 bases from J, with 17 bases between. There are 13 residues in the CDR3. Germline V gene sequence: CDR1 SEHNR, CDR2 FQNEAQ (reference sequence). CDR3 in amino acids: CASRSSDSGSQYF. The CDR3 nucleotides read TGTGCCAGCAGATCCTCGGACAGTGGTTCGCAGTATTTT.

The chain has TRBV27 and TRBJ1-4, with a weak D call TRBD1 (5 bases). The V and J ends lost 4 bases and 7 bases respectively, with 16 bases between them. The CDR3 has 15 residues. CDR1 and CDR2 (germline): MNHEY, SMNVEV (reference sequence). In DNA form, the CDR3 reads TGTGCCAGCAGTTCGGCCGACAGAGCGGGTGAAAAACTGTTTTTT. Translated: CASSSADRAGEKLFF. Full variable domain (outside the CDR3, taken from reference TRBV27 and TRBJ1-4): EAQVTQNPRYLITVTGKKLTVTCSQNMNHEYMSWYRQDPGLGLRQIYYSMNVEVTDKGDVPEGYKVSRKEKRNFPLILESPSPNQTSLYFCASSSADRAGEKLFFGSGTQLSVL.

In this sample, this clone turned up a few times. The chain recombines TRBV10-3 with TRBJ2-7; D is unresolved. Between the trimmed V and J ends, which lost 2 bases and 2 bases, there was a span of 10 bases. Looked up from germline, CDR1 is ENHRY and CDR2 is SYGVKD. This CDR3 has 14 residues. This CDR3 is CAISEQFDPYEQYF. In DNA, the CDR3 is TGTGCCATCAGTGAGCAGTTTGATCCCTACGAGCAGTACTTC.

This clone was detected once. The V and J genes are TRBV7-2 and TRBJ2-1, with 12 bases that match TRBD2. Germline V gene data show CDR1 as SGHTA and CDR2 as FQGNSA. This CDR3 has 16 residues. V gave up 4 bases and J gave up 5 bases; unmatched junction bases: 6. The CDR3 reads CASSSDGLAGNNEQFF. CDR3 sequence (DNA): TGTGCCAGCAGCTCCGACGGACTAGCGGGGAACAATGAGCAGTTCTTC.

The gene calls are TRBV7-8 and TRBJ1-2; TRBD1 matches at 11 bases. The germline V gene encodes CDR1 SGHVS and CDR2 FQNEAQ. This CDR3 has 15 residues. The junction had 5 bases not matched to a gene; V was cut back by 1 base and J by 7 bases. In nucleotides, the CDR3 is TGTGCCAGCAGCTTAGGCGGGACAGGGGGAGGTGGCTACACCTTC. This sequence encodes CASSLGGTGGGGYTF.

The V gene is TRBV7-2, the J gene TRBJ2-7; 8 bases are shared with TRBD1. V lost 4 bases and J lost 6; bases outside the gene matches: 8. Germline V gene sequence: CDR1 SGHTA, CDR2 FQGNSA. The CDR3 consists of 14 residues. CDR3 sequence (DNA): TGTGCCAGCAGCTCGTCCGGGACAGGTTTCGAGCAGTACTTC. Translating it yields CASSSSGTGFEQYF. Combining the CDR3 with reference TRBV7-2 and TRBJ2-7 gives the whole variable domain GAGVSQSPSNKVTEKGKDVELRCDPISGHTALYWYRQSLGQGLEFLIYFQGNSAPDKSGLPSDRFSAERTGGSVSTLTIQRTQQEDSAVYLCASSSSGTGFEQYFGPGTRLTVT.

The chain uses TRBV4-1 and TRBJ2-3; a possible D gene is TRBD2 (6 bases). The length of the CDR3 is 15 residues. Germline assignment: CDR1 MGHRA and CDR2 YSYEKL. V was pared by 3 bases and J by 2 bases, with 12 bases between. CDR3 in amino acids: CASSQAGLYTDTQYF. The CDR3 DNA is TGCGCCAGCAGCCAGGCGGGACTGTACACAGATACGCAGTATTTT.

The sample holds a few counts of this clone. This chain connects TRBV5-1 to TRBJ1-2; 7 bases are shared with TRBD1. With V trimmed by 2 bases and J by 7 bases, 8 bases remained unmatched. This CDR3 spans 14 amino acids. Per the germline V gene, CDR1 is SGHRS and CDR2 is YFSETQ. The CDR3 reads CASSFRGQPIGYTF. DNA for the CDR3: TGCGCCAGCAGCTTCAGGGGACAGCCGATTGGCTACACCTTC.

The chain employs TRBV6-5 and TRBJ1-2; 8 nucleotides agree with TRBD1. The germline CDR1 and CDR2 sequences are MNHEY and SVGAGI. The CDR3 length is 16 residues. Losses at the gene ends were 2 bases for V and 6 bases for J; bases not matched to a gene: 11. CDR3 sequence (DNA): TGTGCCAGCAGTTACCAGTCTCGGGACAGGCTAAATGGCTACACCTTC. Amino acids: CASSYQSRDRLNGYTF.

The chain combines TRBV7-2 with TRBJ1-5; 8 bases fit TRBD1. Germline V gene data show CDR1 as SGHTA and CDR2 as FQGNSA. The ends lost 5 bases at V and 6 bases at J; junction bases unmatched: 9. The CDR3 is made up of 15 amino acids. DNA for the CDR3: TGTGCCAGCAGCGCGAGACAGGGGTTAGCTCAGCCCCAGCATTTT. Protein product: CASSARQGLAQPQHF.

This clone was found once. The CDR3 spells CASTLVGGLNEQFF. CDR3 DNA: TGTGCCAGTACTCTAGTGGGGGGGCTCAATGAGCAGTTCTTC. V and J are TRBV19 and TRBJ2-1, with D possibly matching TRBD2 (7 bases). Germline loops: CDR1 LNHDA, CDR2 SQIVND (reference sequence). Trimming took off 7 bases at V and 6 bases at J, with 16 bases between the two ends. The CDR3 consists of 14 residues. Together with reference TRBV19 and TRBJ2-1, the CDR3 gives the full variable domain: DGGITQSPKYLFRKEGQNVTLSCEQNLNHDAMYWYRQDPGQGLRLIYYSQIVNDFQKGDIAEGYSVSREKKESFPLTVTSAQKNPTAFYLCASTLVGGLNEQFFGPGTRLTVL.

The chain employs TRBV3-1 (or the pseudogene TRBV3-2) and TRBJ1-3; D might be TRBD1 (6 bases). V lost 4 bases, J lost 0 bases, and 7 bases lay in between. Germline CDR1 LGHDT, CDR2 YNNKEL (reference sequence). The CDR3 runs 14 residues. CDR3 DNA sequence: TGTGCCAGCAGCCCAGGGGACTCTGGAAACACCATATATTTT. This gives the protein CASSPGDSGNTIYF.

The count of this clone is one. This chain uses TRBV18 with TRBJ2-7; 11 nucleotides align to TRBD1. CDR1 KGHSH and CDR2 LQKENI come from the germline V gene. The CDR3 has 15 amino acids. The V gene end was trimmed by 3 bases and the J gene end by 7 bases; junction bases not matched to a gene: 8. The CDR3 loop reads CASSPSRDRGVEQYF. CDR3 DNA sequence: TGTGCCAGCTCACCGAGCCGGGACAGGGGGGTTGAGCAGTACTTC.

The CDR3 sequence is CASRTTGTGSNGYTF. DNA of the CDR3: TGTGCCAGTAGGACAACCGGGACAGGGAGTAATGGCTACACCTTC. V and J are TRBV19 and TRBJ1-2, with 9 bases fitting TRBD1. The germline V gene has CDR1 LNHDA and CDR2 SQIVND (reference sequence). This CDR3 comprises 15 residues. V was clipped by 6 bases and J by 6 bases; unmatched bases: 11.

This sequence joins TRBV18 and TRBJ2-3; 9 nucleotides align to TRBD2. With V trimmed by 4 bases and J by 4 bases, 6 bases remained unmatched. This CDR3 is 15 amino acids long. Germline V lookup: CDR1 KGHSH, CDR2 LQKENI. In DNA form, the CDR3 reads TGTGCCAGCTCACAAGGGCGGGGGGGCCCAGATACGCAGTATTTT. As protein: CASSQGRGGPDTQYF.

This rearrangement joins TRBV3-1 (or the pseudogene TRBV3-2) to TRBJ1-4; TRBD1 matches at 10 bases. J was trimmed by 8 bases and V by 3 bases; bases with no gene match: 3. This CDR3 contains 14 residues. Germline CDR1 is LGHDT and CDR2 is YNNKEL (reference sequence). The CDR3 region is CASSQGTGVEKLFF. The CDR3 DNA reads TGTGCCAGCAGCCAGGGGACAGGGGTCGAAAAACTGTTTTTT.

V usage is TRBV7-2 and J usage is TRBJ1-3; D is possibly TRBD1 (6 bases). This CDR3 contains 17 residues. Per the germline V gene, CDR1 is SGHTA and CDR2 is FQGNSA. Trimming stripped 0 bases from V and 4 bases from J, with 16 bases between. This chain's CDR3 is CASSLALGTRAGNTIYF. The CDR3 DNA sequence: TGTGCCAGCAGCTTAGCGCTTGGGACACGGGCAGGAAACACCATATATTTT.

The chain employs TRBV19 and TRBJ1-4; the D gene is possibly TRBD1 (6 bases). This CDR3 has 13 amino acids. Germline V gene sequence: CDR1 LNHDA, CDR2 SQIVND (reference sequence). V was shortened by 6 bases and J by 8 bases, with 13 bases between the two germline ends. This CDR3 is CASRVRGQEKLFF. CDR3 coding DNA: TGTGCCAGTAGGGTCAGGGGTCAGGAAAAACTGTTTTTT.

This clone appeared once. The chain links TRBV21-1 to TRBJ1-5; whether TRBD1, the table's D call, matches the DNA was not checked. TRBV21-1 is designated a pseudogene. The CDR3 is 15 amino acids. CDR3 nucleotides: TGTGCCAGCAGCAAATGGGACAGGGTATGTCAGCCCCAGCATTTT. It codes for CASSKWDRVCQPQHF.

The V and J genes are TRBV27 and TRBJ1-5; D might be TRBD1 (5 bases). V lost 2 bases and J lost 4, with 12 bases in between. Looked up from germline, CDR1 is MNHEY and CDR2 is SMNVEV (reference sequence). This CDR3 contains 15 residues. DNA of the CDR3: TGTGCCAGCAGTTTAGGGGGACTCAATAATCAGCCCCAGCATTTT. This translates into CASSLGGLNNQPQHF.

The CDR3 region has the DNA TGTGCCAGCAGCTATGGACAGGCCACCAATTCACCCCTCCACTTT. Protein: CASSYGQATNSPLHF. This chain connects TRBV11-2 to TRBJ1-6, with 7 bases lining up with TRBD1. The CDR3 covers 15 residues. Germline CDR1 and CDR2: SGHAT and FQNNGV. The V and J ends lost 4 bases and 7 bases, in that order; junction bases with no gene match: 7.

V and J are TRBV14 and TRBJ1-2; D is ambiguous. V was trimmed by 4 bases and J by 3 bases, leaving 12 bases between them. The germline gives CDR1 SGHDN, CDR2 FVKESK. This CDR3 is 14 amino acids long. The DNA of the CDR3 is TGTGCCAGCAGCCCACCCAGGCTGCACTATGGCTACACCTTC. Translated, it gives CASSPPRLHYGYTF.

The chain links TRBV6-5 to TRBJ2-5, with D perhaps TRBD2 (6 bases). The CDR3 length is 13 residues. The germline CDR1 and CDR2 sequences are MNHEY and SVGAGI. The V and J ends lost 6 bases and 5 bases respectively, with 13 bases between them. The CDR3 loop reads CASSPGGRETQYF. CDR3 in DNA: TGTGCCAGCAGCCCCGGAGGGAGGGAGACCCAGTACTTC.

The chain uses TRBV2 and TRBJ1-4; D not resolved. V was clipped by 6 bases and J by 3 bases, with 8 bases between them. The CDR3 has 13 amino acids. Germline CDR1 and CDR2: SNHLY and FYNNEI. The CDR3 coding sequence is TGTGCCAGCAGGTGGGCCGCTAATGAAAAACTGTTTTTT. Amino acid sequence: CASRWAANEKLFF.

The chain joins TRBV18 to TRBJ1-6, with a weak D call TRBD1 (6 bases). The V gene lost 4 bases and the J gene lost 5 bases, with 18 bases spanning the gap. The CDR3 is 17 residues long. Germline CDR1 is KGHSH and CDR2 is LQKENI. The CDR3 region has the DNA TGTGCCAGCTCACTAATCGAAACAGGGAATGATAATTCACCCCTCCACTTT. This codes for CASSLIETGNDNSPLHF.